The 21 T cell receptor beta chains below were found in one sample sequenced in a study of tissue T cells after allogeneic stem cell transplantation. Sequencing used immunoSEQ multiplex PCR; TCRdb keeps in-frame clones, though not all of them. The sample has approximately 30,000 clones; about 85% are singletons. Sequenced material: blood, taken before transplantation. These receptors came from a woman between 18 and 50 years old who later had graft-versus-host disease after an allogeneic stem cell transplant.

The chain couples TRBV24-1 to TRBJ2-1; D unclear. The CDR3 extends over 14 amino acids. V lost 1 base, J lost 8 bases, and 11 bases lay in between. Germline loops: CDR1 KGHDR, CDR2 SFDVKD. The CDR3 DNA is TGTGCCACCAGTGATTTCGGACCACGACATGAGCAGTTCTTC. This codes for CATSDFGPRHEQFF.

The J gene is TRBJ2-5, the V gene TRBV7-9; D not certain. Germline V gene lookup returns CDR1 SEHNR and CDR2 FQNEAQ (reference sequence). CDR3 length equals 11 residues. Between the trimmed V and J ends, which lost 7 bases and 4 bases, there was a span of 7 bases. The CDR3 protein is CASTSGETQYF. The CDR3 DNA is TGTGCCAGCACCTCAGGAGAGACCCAGTACTTC.

The chain employs TRBV11-2 and TRBJ2-1; D is uncertain. Per the germline V gene, CDR1 is SGHAT and CDR2 is FQNNGV. The CDR3 extends over 12 amino acids. V lost 5 bases and J lost 9, with 11 bases in between. The CDR3 bases are TGTGCCAGCAGCCGGTGGGCAGGTGAGCAGTTCTTC. Its translation is CASSRWAGEQFF.

The chain uses TRBV6-2 or TRBV6-3 and TRBJ2-6; tentatively, D is TRBD1 (5 bases). Germline loops: CDR1 MNHEY, CDR2 SVGEGT. This CDR3 is built from 14 residues. Trimming stripped 5 bases from V and 2 bases from J, with 7 bases between. The CDR3 reads CASSKGAGANVLTF. CDR3 DNA sequence: TGTGCCAGCAGTAAAGGGGCTGGGGCCAACGTCCTGACTTTC.

The V gene is TRBV19, the J gene TRBJ1-1, with D possibly being TRBD1 (6 bases). Trimming left V 5 bases short and J 0 bases short, with 19 bases between. CDR1 and CDR2 from the germline V gene are LNHDA and SQIVND (reference sequence). This CDR3 comprises 17 residues. The CDR3 nucleotides are TGTGCCAGTAGTTTACTTTACCCGGGACAACTGAACACTGAAGCTTTCTTT. Protein sequence: CASSLLYPGQLNTEAFF.

This clone was counted a single time. The chain uses TRBV6-4 and TRBJ1-6, with 7 nucleotides matching TRBD1. Germline V gives CDR1 MRHNA, CDR2 SNTAGT. The V segment lost 3 bases and the J segment 5 bases; nucleotides outside the gene matches: 1. This CDR3 spans 14 amino acids. The CDR3 spells CASSETGDNSPLHF. The CDR3 DNA sequence: TGTGCCAGCAGTGAAACAGGGGATAATTCACCCCTCCACTTT.

This rearrangement joins TRBV5-1 to TRBJ2-1, with 12 bases lining up with TRBD2. Germline-derived CDR1 and CDR2 are SGHRS and YFSETQ. Trimming took 2 bases from V and 8 from J; bases not matched to a gene: 8. CDR3 length: 16 amino acids. The CDR3 loop reads CASSLPSGGAVDEQFF. The CDR3 nucleotides are TGCGCCAGCAGCTTACCTAGCGGGGGGGCCGTAGATGAGCAGTTCTTC.

The CDR3 DNA follows: TGTGCCAGCAGTCCAAGACAGGGGAATAGCAATCAGCCCCAGCATTTT. Amino acid sequence: CASSPRQGNSNQPQHF. This rearrangement joins TRBV6-2 or TRBV6-3 to TRBJ1-5; 8 bases align to TRBD1. The trim removed 5 bases at V and 0 bases at J, leaving 6 bases unmatched. Germline values: CDR1 MNHEY, CDR2 SVGEGT. The CDR3 is 16 residues long.

This clone was recorded once. The chain uses TRBV19 and TRBJ2-1, with 9 bases matching TRBD1. CDR1 is LNHDA, CDR2 SQIVND, per germline (reference sequence). CDR3 length: 17 amino acids. V lost 4 bases, J lost 4 bases, and 11 bases stayed unmatched. CDR3 in amino acids: CASSTRGQGIGYNEQFF. CDR3 DNA sequence: TGTGCCAGTAGTACCAGAGGACAGGGGATAGGGTACAATGAGCAGTTCTTC.

V is TRBV11-2 and J is TRBJ2-1, with 9 nucleotides matching TRBD2. This CDR3 spans 15 amino acids. The germline CDR1 and CDR2 sequences are SGHAT and FQNNGV. The V segment lost 3 bases and the J segment 2 bases; nucleotides outside the gene matches: 2. This chain's CDR3 is CASSFTSGPYNEQFF. CDR3 in DNA: TGTGCCAGCAGCTTTACTAGCGGGCCCTACAATGAGCAGTTCTTC. Looking up the rest from reference TRBV11-2 and TRBJ2-1 gives the full variable domain: EAGVAQSPRYKIIEKRQSVAFWCNPISGHATLYWYQQILGQGPKLLIQFQNNGVVDDSQLPKDRFSAERLKGVDSTLKIQPAKLEDSAVYLCASSFTSGPYNEQFFGPGTRLTVL.

The rearrangement uses TRBV7-3 and TRBJ1-1; maybe TRBD1 (5 bases). Trimming pared 1 base from V and 8 bases from J, leaving 11 bases between. There are 13 residues in the CDR3. CDR1 is SGHTA, CDR2 FQGTGA, per germline. This CDR3 reads CASSLNKGAEAFF. The DNA of the CDR3 is TGTGCCAGCAGCTTAAACAAAGGGGCCGAAGCTTTCTTT.

The chain uses TRBV27 and TRBJ1-1, with D unclear. The V end was cut by 3 bases, the J end by 0 bases, with 8 bases between. Germline V gives CDR1 MNHEY, CDR2 SMNVEV (reference sequence). The CDR3 is 14 amino acids. CDR3 loop: CASSFGRMNTEAFF. For the CDR3, the DNA is TGTGCCAGCAGTTTCGGACGGATGAACACTGAAGCTTTCTTT.

The sample holds one count of this clone. The V and J genes are TRBV9 and TRBJ2-2; D is uncertain. Germline-derived CDR1 and CDR2 are SGDLS and YYNGEE. V lost 0 bases and J lost 0, with 18 bases in between. The CDR3 runs to 19 residues. CDR3 in amino acids: CASSVDPLSGTANTGELFF. The CDR3 DNA follows: TGTGCCAGCAGCGTAGATCCCCTGTCCGGCACGGCGAACACCGGGGAGCTGTTTTTT. The entire variable domain, with the rest obtained from reference TRBV9 and TRBJ2-2, is as follows: DSGVTQTPKHLITATGQRVTLRCSPRSGDLSVYWYQQSLDQGLQFLIQYYNGEERAKGNILERFSAQQFPDLHSELNLSSLELGDSALYFCASSVDPLSGTANTGELFFGEGSRLTVL.

The CDR3 loop is CASSLTFRGLNTEAFF. CDR3 nucleotides: TGTGCCAGCAGCTTGACTTTTCGGGGACTGAACACTGAAGCTTTCTTT. The chain couples TRBV5-4 to TRBJ1-1; perhaps TRBD1 as D (5 bases). V lost 1 base, J lost 0 bases, and 13 bases lay in between. The germline CDR1 and CDR2 sequences are SGHNT and YYREEE (reference sequence). The CDR3 runs to 16 residues.

The chain employs TRBV5-1 and TRBJ2-1; unclear D gene. Trimming took off 2 bases at V and 10 bases at J, with 10 bases between the two ends. Germline V gene sequence: CDR1 SGHRS, CDR2 YFSETQ. The CDR3 has 12 residues. The CDR3 region is CASSFQAYEQFF. The DNA of the CDR3 is TGCGCCAGCAGCTTTCAAGCATACGAGCAGTTCTTC.

The chain has TRBV28 and TRBJ2-5; no definite D call. The CDR3 sequence is 14 residues long. The V end lost 8 bases, the J end lost 5 bases, and 18 bases lay between the germline ends. Germline V gives CDR1 MDHEN, CDR2 SYDVKM. The CDR3 DNA follows: TGTGCCAGCTCACACATGCGCGGTGGGGAGACCCAGTACTTC. Its protein is CASSHMRGGETQYF.

The chain employs TRBV9 and TRBJ1-2, with D perhaps matching TRBD1 (5 bases). Germline V gene lookup returns CDR1 SGDLS and CDR2 YYNGEE. V dropped 4 bases and J dropped 5 bases, with 21 bases sitting between them. This CDR3 spans 16 amino acids. CDR3 coding DNA: TGTGCCAGCAGCCCGGCCGGGGCAGAAGAGTTTTATGGCTACACCTTC. The encoded protein is CASSPAGAEEFYGYTF.

The chain carries TRBV11-3 and TRBJ2-3, with TRBD2 matching over 11 bases. The CDR3 is 15 amino acids. Germline loops: CDR1 SGHNT, CDR2 YENEEA. V lost 5 bases to trimming and J lost 8 bases; unmatched junction nucleotides: 9. CDR3 in amino acids: CASSPTSGSGTTQYF. DNA of the CDR3: TGTGCCAGCAGCCCAACTAGCGGGAGCGGAACTACGCAGTATTTT.

J is TRBJ1-2 and V is TRBV15, with D maybe TRBD1 (5 bases). Trimming pared 4 bases from V and 6 bases from J, leaving 15 bases between. Germline V gene sequence: CDR1 LNHNV, CDR2 YYDKDF (reference sequence). The CDR3 sequence is 14 residues long. The CDR3 sequence is CATSNLGGRDGYTF. CDR3 sequence (DNA): TGTGCCACCAGCAACCTCGGGGGGAGGGATGGCTACACCTTC.

The sample holds one count of this clone. The chain employs TRBV9 and TRBJ1-1; D gene ambiguous. The CDR3 consists of 14 residues. Germline CDR1 SGDLS, CDR2 YYNGEE. V dropped 0 bases and J dropped 2 bases, with 8 bases sitting between them. CDR3 in amino acids: CASSVGPLNTEAFF. Here the CDR3 DNA reads TGTGCCAGCAGCGTAGGACCGTTAAACACTGAAGCTTTCTTT. Full variable domain (remainder filled in from reference TRBV9 and TRBJ1-1): DSGVTQTPKHLITATGQRVTLRCSPRSGDLSVYWYQQSLDQGLQFLIQYYNGEERAKGNILERFSAQQFPDLHSELNLSSLELGDSALYFCASSVGPLNTEAFFGQGTRLTVV.

The chain employs TRBV27 and TRBJ1-2, with D perhaps TRBD1 (6 bases). Between the trimmed V and J ends, which lost 6 bases and 2 bases, there was a span of 13 bases. The CDR3 sequence is 14 residues long. Germline values: CDR1 MNHEY, CDR2 SMNVEV (reference sequence). CDR3 coding DNA: TGTGCCAGCAGCGCGACAGGTAACAACTATGGCTACACCTTC. Its translation is CASSATGNNYGYTF.